This T cell receptor (beta chain) was captured by sequencing in a study of prognosis after radiotherapy for stage I lung cancer. Looking at the study overall: Stage I lung tumors that were newly diagnosed and primary were found in around 13 patients, while a few patients had oligometastatic NSCLC after surgical resection of the primary tumor. Seven of the patients had squamous cell carcinoma tumors, while under 15 had adenocarcinoma tumors.

Other malignancies, prior chemotherapy and prior radiotherapy were absent in all patients, each of whom was node-negative on CT and PET/CT. The study amplified the TCR beta CDR3 region from genomic DNA. This amplification was carried out by two rounds of multiplex PCR. First-round PCR, the initial amplification, used primers specific to each TRBV and TRBJ gene. Using its own MiXCR run on the multiplex PCR reads, TCRdb lists one record per CDR3 protein. The sample contains fewer than 40,000 distinct CDR3 sequences, around 48% of which appear only once. Points on this clonotype: The junction departs from germline at one end; a sequencing error may be responsible.

The length of the CDR3 is 14 residues. The sequence was obtained from a donor over 45 with non-small cell lung cancer. This sequence joins TRBV12-3 or TRBV12-4 and TRBJ1-1, with no clear D. The sample here was PBMCs, taken before or after stereotactic body radiation therapy (not recorded which). The CDR3 DNA follows: TGTGCCAGCAGCACCTGGGCAGCGAACATTGAAGCTTTCTTT. Protein: CASSTWAANIEAFF.